Following are 15 T cell receptor beta chains from one sample sequenced in a study of T cell changes during pregnancy in multiple sclerosis. Using immunoSEQ multiplex PCR, the repertoire was profiled, and TCRdb retains in-frame clones only, with some absent. This table has 85,000 to 100,000 clones, roughly 90% appearing once. Sequencing used peripheral blood, obtained in the first trimester of pregnancy. These receptors were obtained from a female donor with multiple sclerosis, enrolled in a pregnancy study.

This sequence joins TRBV5-6 and TRBJ1-5, with D tentatively TRBD1 (6 bases). This CDR3 has 14 amino acids. In germline, CDR1 is SGHDT, CDR2 YYEEEE. Trimming removed 4 bases at V and 3 bases at J, with 11 bases between. The CDR3 DNA reads TGTGCCAGCAGCCTACAGGGATTCAATCAGCCCCAGCATTTT. Translating gives CASSLQGFNQPQHF. Looking up the rest from reference TRBV5-6 and TRBJ1-5 gives the full variable domain: DAGVTQSPTHLIKTRGQQVTLRCSPKSGHDTVSWYQQALGQGPQFIFQYYEEEERQRGNFPDRFSGHQFPNYSSELNVNALLLGDSALYLCASSLQGFNQPQHFGDGTRLSIL.

The chain couples TRBV5-1 to TRBJ2-3; 8 bases match TRBD1. Germline V CDR1 and CDR2: SGHRS, YFSETQ. This CDR3 is 17 amino acids long. V lost 0 bases and J lost 0; bases outside the gene matches: 6. The CDR3 nucleotides are TGCGCCAGCAGCTTGGAGGTCAGGGGGCTCAGCACAGATACGCAGTATTTT. Its translation is CASSLEVRGLSTDTQYF.

The rearrangement links TRBV5-1 to TRBJ2-1, with D possibly matching TRBD2 (7 bases). Trimming left V 4 bases short and J 4 bases short, with 18 bases between. This CDR3 contains 16 residues. Germline-derived CDR1 and CDR2 are SGHRS and YFSETQ. DNA of the CDR3: TGCGCCAGCAGCCCTCAGGGGCAGGGAGGGTACAATGAGCAGTTCTTC. It yields the protein CASSPQGQGGYNEQFF.

This clone was detected ten times or more. The chain recombines TRBV7-9 with TRBJ2-1; D possibly corresponds to TRBD1 (5 bases). CDR3 length equals 12 residues. Germline lookup yields CDR1 SEHNR and CDR2 FQNEAQ (reference sequence). V was clipped by 4 bases and J by 10 bases, with 11 bases between them. The CDR3 coding sequence is TGTGCCAGCAGCTCTCCCCAGGGCGAGCAGTTCTTC. Translation gives CASSSPQGEQFF. Full variable domain (outside the CDR3, taken from reference TRBV7-9 and TRBJ2-1): DTGVSQNPRHKITKRGQNVTFRCDPISEHNRLYWYRQTLGQGPEFLTYFQNEAQLEKSRLLSDRFSAERPKGSFSTLEIQRTEQGDSAMYLCASSSPQGEQFFGPGTRLTVL.

The chain employs TRBV30 and TRBJ1-5, with TRBD1 as a possible D gene (5 bases). Germline loops: CDR1 GTSNPN, CDR2 SVGIG (reference sequence). This CDR3 spans 13 amino acids. Trimming stripped 5 bases from V and 3 bases from J, with 11 bases between. The CDR3 DNA reads TGTGCCTGGGGCGGAGGGACCAATCAGCCCCAGCATTTT. It encodes CAWGGGTNQPQHF.

This chain connects TRBV2 to TRBJ2-7; a possible D gene is TRBD2 (5 bases). This CDR3 has 13 residues. Trimming cost V 7 bases and J 2 bases, with 12 bases left between them. Germline V gene sequence: CDR1 SNHLY, CDR2 FYNNEI. The CDR3, as DNA: TGTGCCAGCAAAGAGGGAGCGACCTACGAGCAGTACTTC. Its translation is CASKEGATYEQYF.

This clone was recorded once. This chain connects TRBV11-3 to TRBJ1-2; 8 bases match TRBD1. Trimming at V came to 0 bases and at J to 3 bases, leaving 3 bases not matched to a gene. The length of the CDR3 is 15 residues. The germline V gene has CDR1 SGHNT and CDR2 YENEEA. CDR3 loop: CASSLDRGHDYGYTF. The CDR3 DNA is TGTGCCAGCAGCTTAGACAGGGGGCACGACTATGGCTACACCTTC.

The V gene is TRBV6-1, the J gene TRBJ2-1; 13 nucleotides line up with TRBD2. V lost 4 bases, J lost 6 bases, and 3 bases stayed unmatched. CDR3 size: 15 residues. Looked up from germline, CDR1 is MNHNS and CDR2 is SASEGT. The CDR3: CASSGRTSGSNEQFF. The CDR3 coding sequence is TGTGCCAGCAGTGGGCGGACTAGCGGGAGCAATGAGCAGTTCTTC.

The CDR3 nucleotides read TGTGCCAGCAGCCAAGCCCAGGGCAGCTCTGGAAACACCATATATTTT. Encoded protein: CASSQAQGSSGNTIYF. This chain links TRBV7-6 with TRBJ1-3; D is perhaps TRBD1 (5 bases). Germline V gene data show CDR1 as SGHVS and CDR2 as FNYEAQ. Trimming took 5 bases from V and 0 from J, leaving 14 bases between them. The CDR3 extends over 16 amino acids.

The chain has TRBV5-1 and TRBJ2-7; TRBD2 agrees at 7 bases. This CDR3 comprises 15 residues. Germline values: CDR1 SGHRS, CDR2 YFSETQ. V was clipped by 0 bases and J by 2 bases; unmatched bases: 5. In DNA form, the CDR3 reads TGCGCCAGCAGCTTGGGAAGCGGGGCCACCTACGAGCAGTACTTC. Amino acid sequence: CASSLGSGATYEQYF. Full variable domain (rest looked up from reference TRBV5-1 and TRBJ2-7): KAGVTQTPRYLIKTRGQQVTLSCSPISGHRSVSWYQQTPGQGLQFLFEYFSETQRNKGNFPGRFSGRQFSNSRSEMNVSTLELGDSALYLCASSLGSGATYEQYFGPGTRLTVT.

This clone appeared a single time. The J gene is TRBJ2-7, the V gene TRBV9, with 7 bases matching TRBD1. Germline trimming cut 4 bases from V and 3 bases from J; bases unmatched to any gene: 7. From germline, CDR1 is SGDLS and CDR2 YYNGEE. The CDR3 loop spans 14 amino acids. The CDR3 region has the DNA TGTGCCAGCAGCCACCGACAGGGAAGCTACGAGCAGTACTTC. This sequence encodes CASSHRQGSYEQYF.

The chain links TRBV7-8 to TRBJ2-3; 14 positions agree with TRBD2. V dropped 5 bases and J dropped 5; count of bases not matched to a gene: 9. Germline V gives CDR1 SGHVS, CDR2 FQNEAQ. This CDR3 spans 17 amino acids. Written as DNA, the CDR3 is TGTGCCAGCAGCACCCGACTAGCGGGAGGGCCGGGAGATACGCAGTATTTT. Its translation: CASSTRLAGGPGDTQYF.

This clone occurred a few times. The V call is TRBV10-1, the J call TRBJ1-5; D unclear. The CDR3 runs to 12 residues. The ends were cut back, 5 bases at V and 2 bases at J, with 4 bases in the middle. Germline assignment: CDR1 WNHNN and CDR2 SYGVQD (reference sequence). Written as DNA, the CDR3 is TGCGCCAGCAGTCAGGGCAATCAGCCCCAGCATTTT. Protein sequence: CASSQGNQPQHF.

This chain connects TRBV5-1 to TRBJ1-1; perhaps TRBD1 as D (5 bases). The CDR3 loop spans 18 amino acids. With 4 bases removed from V and 4 bases from J, the gap between germline ends came to 26 bases. The V gene's germline CDR1 is SGHRS and CDR2 YFSETQ. The DNA of the CDR3 is TGCGCCAGCAGCCCGGGGAGGTTGGGGGTTGGGGGGGGCACTGAAGCTTTCTTT. This sequence encodes CASSPGRLGVGGGTEAFF. Full variable domain (rest looked up from reference TRBV5-1 and TRBJ1-1): KAGVTQTPRYLIKTRGQQVTLSCSPISGHRSVSWYQQTPGQGLQFLFEYFSETQRNKGNFPGRFSGRQFSNSRSEMNVSTLELGDSALYLCASSPGRLGVGGGTEAFFGQGTRLTVV.

This clone was found once. This rearrangement joins TRBV5-1 to TRBJ2-1; 8 positions agree with TRBD2. V shed 4 bases and J 5 bases; nucleotides not matched to a gene: 8. The CDR3 contains 15 residues. CDR1 and CDR2 (germline): SGHRS, YFSETQ. This CDR3 is CASSLRSGSDNEQFF. The CDR3 DNA reads TGCGCCAGCAGCCTGAGGAGCGGGAGCGACAATGAGCAGTTCTTC.